This T cell receptor (beta chain) was documented in a study of high-grade serous ovarian cancer treatment subgroups. Study at large: Samples averaged approximately 15,000 reads and around 7,600 unique TCR beta rearrangements. Study-wide points: Repertoire similarity ranged roughly 0.11 to 0.8 between tumors of one patient. CDR1 and CDR2 were left unanalyzed; analyses focused on CDR3.

The CDR3 length is 14 residues. Per germline, CDR1 SGHRS and CDR2 YFSETQ. V was cut by 0 bases and J by 3 bases, with 9 bases left in between. This clone was seen more than once but under ten times. Its antigen is still unknown. The tumor samples were collected prior to definitive surgery or chemotherapy. Assay: immunoSEQ multiplex PCR; the TCRdb copy retains only in-frame clones and omits some. The table lists some 3,000 clones, 63% of them singletons. The sequence came from a human donor with high-grade serous ovarian cancer. The chain carries TRBV5-1 and TRBJ1-1; D is possibly TRBD1 (5 bases). Sequenced input: tumor tissue. The chain's CDR3 is CASSLVGGYTEAFF. CDR3 nucleotide sequence: TGCGCCAGCAGCTTGGTGGGGGGGTACACTGAAGCTTTCTTT.